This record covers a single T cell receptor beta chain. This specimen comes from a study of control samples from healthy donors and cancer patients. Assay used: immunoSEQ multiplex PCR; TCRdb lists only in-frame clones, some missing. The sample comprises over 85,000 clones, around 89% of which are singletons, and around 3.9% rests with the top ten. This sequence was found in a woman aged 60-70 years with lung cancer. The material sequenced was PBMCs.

The CDR3 sequence is CASSQDDPPVGELFF. Here the CDR3 DNA reads TGTGCCAGCAGCCAAGATGATCCGCCCGTCGGGGAGCTGTTTTTT. The chain uses TRBV3-1 (or the pseudogene TRBV3-2) and TRBJ2-2; D gene uncertain. Germline V gene data show CDR1 as LGHDT and CDR2 as YNNKEL (reference sequence). CDR3 length: 15 amino acids. The V end was cut by 0 bases, the J end by 7 bases, with 12 bases between.